Given below is one T cell receptor (beta chain) in context. As yet, its antigen is unknown. The germline CDR1 and CDR2 sequences are DFQATT and SNEGSKA (reference sequence). V lost 3 bases, J lost 8 bases, and 14 bases lay in between. The CDR3 length is 13 residues. Tregs were sorted as CD4+CD25+CD127-/low cells. TCRdb re-called the 5' RACE reads through MiXCR, storing one row per CDR3 protein. The profile shows more than 55,000 distinct CDR3 sequences, 26% of them singletons. Whole-study findings and limits: Tumor Tregs overlapped most with tumor, then blood, naive CD4+ cells.

The sample consisted of tumor-infiltrating Tregs sorted from the breast tumor. This sequence was found in a female donor with breast cancer. The rearrangement links TRBV20-1 to TRBJ2-4, with D tentatively TRBD2 (6 bases). In DNA form, the CDR3 reads TGCAGTGCTAGTCGTCCGGGGGAACACATTCAGTACTTC. Protein sequence: CSASRPGEHIQYF.